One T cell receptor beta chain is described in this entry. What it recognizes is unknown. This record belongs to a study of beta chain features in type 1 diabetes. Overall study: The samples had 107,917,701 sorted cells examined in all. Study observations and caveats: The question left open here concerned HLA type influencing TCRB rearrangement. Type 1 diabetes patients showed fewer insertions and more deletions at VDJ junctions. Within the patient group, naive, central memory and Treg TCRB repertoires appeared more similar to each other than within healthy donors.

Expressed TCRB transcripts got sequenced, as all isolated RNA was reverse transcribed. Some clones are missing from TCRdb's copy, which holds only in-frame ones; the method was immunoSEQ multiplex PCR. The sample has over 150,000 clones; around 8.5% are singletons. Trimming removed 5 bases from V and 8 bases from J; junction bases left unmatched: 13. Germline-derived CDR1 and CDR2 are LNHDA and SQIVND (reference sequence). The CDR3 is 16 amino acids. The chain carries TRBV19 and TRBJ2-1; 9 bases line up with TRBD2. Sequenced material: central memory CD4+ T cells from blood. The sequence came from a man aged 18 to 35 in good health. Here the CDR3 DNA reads TGTGCCAGTAGTGTCGCCGGGACTAGCATGTCTGATGAGCAGTTCTTC. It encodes CASSVAGTSMSDEQFF.